The 13 T cell receptor beta chains below come from one sample, sequenced in a study of blood T cell repertoires in COVID-19. Repertoires were generated with immunoSEQ multiplex PCR, while TCRdb's copy carries only in-frame clones and drops some. The table records 55,000 to 65,000 clones, around nine tenths of them present only once. Sample: peripheral blood. Receptor source: a woman of 80 years or more with active COVID-19.

The chain is built from TRBV5-8 and TRBJ1-4; perhaps TRBD1 as D (6 bases). Germline CDR1 SGHTS, CDR2 YDEGEE. This CDR3 is built from 14 residues. V shed 1 base and J shed 6 bases, with 10 bases lying between them. In DNA form, the CDR3 reads TGTGCCAGCAGCTTGTACAGGGTAGATGAAAAACTGTTTTTT. Its translation is CASSLYRVDEKLFF.

The gene calls are TRBV7-9 and TRBJ1-2, with D possibly being TRBD1 (6 bases). There are 15 residues in the CDR3. Between the trimmed V and J ends, which lost 7 bases and 5 bases, there was a span of 20 bases. CDR1 is SEHNR and CDR2 is FQNEAQ in the germline V gene (reference sequence). The chain's CDR3 is CASTPMMGAPYGYTF. The CDR3 nucleotides are TGTGCCAGCACCCCGATGATGGGGGCACCGTATGGCTACACCTTC.

Many counts were recorded for this clone. This chain links TRBV6-6 with TRBJ2-7, with 9 nucleotides matching TRBD1. Germline values: CDR1 MNHNY, CDR2 SVGAGI (reference sequence). Germline trimming cut 6 bases from V and 4 bases from J; bases unmatched to any gene: 10. The CDR3 totals 15 residues. The CDR3: CASRRGQGRVYEQYV. In DNA, the CDR3 is TGTGCCAGCAGAAGGGGACAGGGAAGGGTATACGAGCAGTACGTC.

The CDR3 DNA is TGTGCCAGCAGCTTGGATCCAGGTTCCTACGAGCAGTACGTC. Translating gives CASSLDPGSYEQYV. The chain carries TRBV5-4 and TRBJ2-7; no reliable D call. This CDR3 spans 14 amino acids. Germline V CDR1 and CDR2: SGHNT, YYREEE (reference sequence). The V gene lost 0 bases and the J gene lost 1 base, with 8 bases spanning the gap.

The CDR3 DNA is TGTGCCAGCAGTCCCCGACAGCTGAACACTGAAGCTTTCTTT. It encodes CASSPRQLNTEAFF. This chain joins TRBV14 and TRBJ1-1, with D possibly being TRBD1 (5 bases). This CDR3 contains 14 residues. V was cut by 6 bases and J by 0 bases, with 11 bases left in between. The germline V gene encodes CDR1 SGHDN and CDR2 FVKESK.

This chain connects TRBV2 to TRBJ2-7, with D possibly matching TRBD1 (6 bases). This CDR3 region has 13 residues. V gave up 6 bases and J gave up 3 bases, with 12 bases separating them. The germline CDR1 and CDR2 sequences are SNHLY and FYNNEI. CDR3 protein: CASRAGTNYEQYF. The CDR3 DNA is TGTGCCAGCAGGGCCGGGACAAACTACGAGCAGTACTTC.

This rearrangement joins TRBV7-2 to TRBJ2-7, with a possible D match to TRBD2 (6 bases). V was cut by 5 bases and J by 1 base, with 18 bases left in between. CDR1 SGHTA and CDR2 FQGNSA come from the germline V gene. This CDR3 has 16 amino acids. The CDR3 nucleotides read TGTGCCAGCAGCCTCTCTTGGGGAGGCCCTTCCTACGAGCAGTACTTC. This gives the protein CASSLSWGGPSYEQYF. Together with reference TRBV7-2 and TRBJ2-7, the CDR3 gives the full variable domain: GAGVSQSPSNKVTEKGKDVELRCDPISGHTALYWYRQSLGQGLEFLIYFQGNSAPDKSGLPSDRFSAERTGGSVSTLTIQRTQQEDSAVYLCASSLSWGGPSYEQYFGPGTRLTVT.

The chain combines TRBV2 with TRBJ1-1; no reliable D call. Germline lookup yields CDR1 SNHLY and CDR2 FYNNEI. The CDR3 has 12 amino acids. Trimming took 8 bases from V and 6 from J, leaving 13 bases between them. CDR3 residues: CASWPGRAEAFF. In DNA form, the CDR3 reads TGTGCCAGCTGGCCGGGGAGGGCTGAAGCTTTCTTT.

The chain employs TRBV7-9 and TRBJ1-1, with 11 bases identical to TRBD1. Trimming cost V 3 bases and J 1 base; bases outside gene matches: 7. The CDR3 has 17 amino acids. Germline V CDR1 and CDR2: SEHNR, FQNEAQ (reference sequence). The DNA of the CDR3 is TGTGCCAGCAGCTTCCGGACAGGGGGCTTGTCGAACACTGAAGCTTTCTTT. Its protein is CASSFRTGGLSNTEAFF.

V usage is TRBV6-5 and J usage is TRBJ2-1; the match to TRBD2 covers 14 bases. Germline CDR1 and CDR2: MNHEY and SVGAGI. This CDR3 contains 15 residues. V shed 5 bases, J shed 8 bases, and the junction held 5 bases outside the gene matches. The DNA for the CDR3 is TGTGCCAGCAGTCGACTAGCGGGGGGGCTCGATGAGCAGTTCTTC. Its protein is CASSRLAGGLDEQFF.

The chain carries TRBV3-1 (or the pseudogene TRBV3-2) and TRBJ1-1; 7 nucleotides line up with TRBD1. This CDR3 is 15 amino acids long. J gave up 6 bases and V 1 base, and 8 bases lay outside the gene matches. Germline values: CDR1 LGHDT, CDR2 YNNKEL (reference sequence). CDR3: CASSQGDRAGAEAFF. The CDR3 DNA reads as TGTGCCAGCAGCCAAGGTGACAGGGCTGGCGCTGAAGCTTTCTTT.

The V call is TRBV5-6, the J call TRBJ2-7; maybe TRBD1 (6 bases). This CDR3 contains 14 residues. V lost 4 bases, J lost 1 base, and 12 bases lay in between. The V gene's germline CDR1 is SGHDT and CDR2 YYEEEE. The CDR3 protein is CASSTRDISYEQYF. The CDR3 DNA reads as TGTGCCAGCAGCACCCGGGACATTTCCTACGAGCAGTACTTC.

The rearrangement uses TRBV2 and TRBJ1-4, with TRBD1 as a possible D gene (5 bases). The CDR3 extends over 13 amino acids. Trimming cost V 8 bases and J 5 bases, with 12 bases left between them. The germline V gene encodes CDR1 SNHLY and CDR2 FYNNEI. Here the CDR3 DNA reads TGTGCCAGCTACAGGCTTAAGAATGAAAAACTGTTTTTT. Residues: CASYRLKNEKLFF.